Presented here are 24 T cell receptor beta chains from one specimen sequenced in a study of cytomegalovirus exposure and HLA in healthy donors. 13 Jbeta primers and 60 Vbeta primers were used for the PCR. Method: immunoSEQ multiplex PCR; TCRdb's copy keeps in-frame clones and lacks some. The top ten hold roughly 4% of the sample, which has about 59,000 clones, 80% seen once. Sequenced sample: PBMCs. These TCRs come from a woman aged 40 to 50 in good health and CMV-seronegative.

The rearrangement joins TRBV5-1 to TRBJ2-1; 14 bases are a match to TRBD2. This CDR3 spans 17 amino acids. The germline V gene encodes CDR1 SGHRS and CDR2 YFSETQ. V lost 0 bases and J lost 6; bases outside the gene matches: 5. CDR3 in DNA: TGCGCCAGCAGCTTGGTATCCGGGACTAGCGGGAGCAATGAGCAGTTCTTC. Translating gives CASSLVSGTSGSNEQFF. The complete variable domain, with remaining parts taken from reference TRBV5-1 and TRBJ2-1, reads KAGVTQTPRYLIKTRGQQVTLSCSPISGHRSVSWYQQTPGQGLQFLFEYFSETQRNKGNFPGRFSGRQFSNSRSEMNVSTLELGDSALYLCASSLVSGTSGSNEQFFGPGTRLTVL.

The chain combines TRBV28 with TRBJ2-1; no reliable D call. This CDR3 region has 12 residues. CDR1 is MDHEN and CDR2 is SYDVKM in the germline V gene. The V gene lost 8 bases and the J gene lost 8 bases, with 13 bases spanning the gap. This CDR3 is CASGLLAYEQFF. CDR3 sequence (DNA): TGTGCCAGCGGATTATTAGCCTATGAGCAGTTCTTC.

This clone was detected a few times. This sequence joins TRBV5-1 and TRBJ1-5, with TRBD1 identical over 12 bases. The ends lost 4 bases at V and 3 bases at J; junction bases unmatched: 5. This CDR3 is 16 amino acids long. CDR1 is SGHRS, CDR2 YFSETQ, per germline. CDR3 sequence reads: CASSPGTGGNNQPQHF. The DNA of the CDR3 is TGCGCCAGCAGCCCGGGGACAGGGGGCAACAATCAGCCCCAGCATTTT.

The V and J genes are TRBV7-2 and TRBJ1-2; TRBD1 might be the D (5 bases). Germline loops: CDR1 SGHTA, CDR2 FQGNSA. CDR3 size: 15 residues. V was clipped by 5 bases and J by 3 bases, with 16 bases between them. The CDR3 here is CASSQGPRDHYGYTF. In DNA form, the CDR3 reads TGTGCCAGCAGCCAGGGCCCCAGGGATCACTATGGCTACACCTTC.

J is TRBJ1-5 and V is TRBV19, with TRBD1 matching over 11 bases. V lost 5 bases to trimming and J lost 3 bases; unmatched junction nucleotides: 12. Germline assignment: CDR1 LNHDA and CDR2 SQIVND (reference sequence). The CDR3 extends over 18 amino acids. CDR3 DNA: TGTGCCAGTAGTTCTTTCGGGACAGGGGGTTCTTACAATCAGCCCCAGCATTTT. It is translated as CASSSFGTGGSYNQPQHF.

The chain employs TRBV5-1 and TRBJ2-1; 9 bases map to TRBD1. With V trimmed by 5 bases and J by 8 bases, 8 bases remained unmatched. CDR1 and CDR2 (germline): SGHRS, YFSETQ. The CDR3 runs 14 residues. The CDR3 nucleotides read TGCGCCAGCAGACCGGGACAGGGAGGGGATGAGCAGTTCTTC. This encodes CASRPGQGGDEQFF.

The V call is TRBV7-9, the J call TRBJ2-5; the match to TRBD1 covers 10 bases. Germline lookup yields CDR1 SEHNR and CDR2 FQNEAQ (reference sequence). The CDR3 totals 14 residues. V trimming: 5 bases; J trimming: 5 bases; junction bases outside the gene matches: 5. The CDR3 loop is CASSPGQGLETQYF. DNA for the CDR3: TGTGCCAGCAGCCCGGGACAGGGGTTGGAGACCCAGTACTTC.

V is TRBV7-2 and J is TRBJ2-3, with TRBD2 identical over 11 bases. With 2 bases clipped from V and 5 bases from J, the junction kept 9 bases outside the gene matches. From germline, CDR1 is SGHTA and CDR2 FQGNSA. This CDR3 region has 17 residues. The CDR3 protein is CASSLTLLAGGIDTQYF. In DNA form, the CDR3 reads TGTGCCAGCAGCTTAACCCTTTTAGCGGGAGGGATAGATACGCAGTATTTT.

The CDR3 DNA sequence: TGTGCCAGCAGCTCCCTCGGGGACAGGGGGAATGAGCAGTTCTTC. Protein product: CASSSLGDRGNEQFF. The chain couples TRBV9 to TRBJ2-1, with 11 nucleotides matching TRBD1. The germline CDR1 and CDR2 sequences are SGDLS and YYNGEE. The CDR3 extends over 15 amino acids. The V segment lost 4 bases and the J segment 7 bases; nucleotides outside the gene matches: 7.

CDR3: CASSGRRTGELFF. In DNA, the CDR3 is TGTGCCAGCAGCGGACGGAGGACCGGGGAGCTGTTTTTT. The chain links TRBV6-5 to TRBJ2-2; TRBD2 might be the D (5 bases). Trimming shortened V by 6 bases and J by 5 bases, and 10 bases separated the two germline ends. The germline V gene has CDR1 MNHEY and CDR2 SVGAGI. This CDR3 has 13 amino acids.

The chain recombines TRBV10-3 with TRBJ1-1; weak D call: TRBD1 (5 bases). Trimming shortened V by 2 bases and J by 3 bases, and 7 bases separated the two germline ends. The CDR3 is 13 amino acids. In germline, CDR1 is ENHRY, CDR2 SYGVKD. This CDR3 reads CAISEPGDTEAFF. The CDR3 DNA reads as TGTGCCATCAGTGAGCCGGGGGACACTGAAGCTTTCTTT.

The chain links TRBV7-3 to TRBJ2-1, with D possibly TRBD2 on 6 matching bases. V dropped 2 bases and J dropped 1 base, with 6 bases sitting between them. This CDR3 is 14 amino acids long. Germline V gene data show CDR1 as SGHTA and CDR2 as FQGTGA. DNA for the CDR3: TGTGCCAGCAGCTTAGCGGGATCCTACAATGAGCAGTTCTTC. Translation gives CASSLAGSYNEQFF.

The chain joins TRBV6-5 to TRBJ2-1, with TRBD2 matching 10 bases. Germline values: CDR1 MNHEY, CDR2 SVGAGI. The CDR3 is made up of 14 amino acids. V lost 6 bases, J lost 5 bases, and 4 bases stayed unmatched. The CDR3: CASSWTSGNNEQFF. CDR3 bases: TGTGCCAGCAGCTGGACTAGCGGAAACAATGAGCAGTTCTTC.

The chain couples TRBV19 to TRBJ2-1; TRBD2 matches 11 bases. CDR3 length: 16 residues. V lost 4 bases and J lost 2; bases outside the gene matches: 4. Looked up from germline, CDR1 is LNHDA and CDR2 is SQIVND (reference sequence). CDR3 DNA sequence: TGTGCCAGTAGTACAACGACTAGCGGGACCTACAATGAGCAGTTCTTC. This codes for CASSTTTSGTYNEQFF.

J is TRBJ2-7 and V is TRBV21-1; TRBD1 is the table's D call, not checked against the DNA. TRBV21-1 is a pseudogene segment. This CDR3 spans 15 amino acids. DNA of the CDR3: TGTGCCAGCAGCAAGGACAGAAGCCGTCACTACGAGCAGTACTTC. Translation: CASSKDRSRHYEQYF.

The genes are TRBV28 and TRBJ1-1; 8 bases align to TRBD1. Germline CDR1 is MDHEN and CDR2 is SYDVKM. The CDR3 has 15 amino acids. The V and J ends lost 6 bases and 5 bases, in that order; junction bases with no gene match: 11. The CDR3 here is CASSPPDRGWTEAFF. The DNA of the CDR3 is TGTGCCAGCAGCCCCCCAGACAGGGGTTGGACTGAAGCTTTCTTT.

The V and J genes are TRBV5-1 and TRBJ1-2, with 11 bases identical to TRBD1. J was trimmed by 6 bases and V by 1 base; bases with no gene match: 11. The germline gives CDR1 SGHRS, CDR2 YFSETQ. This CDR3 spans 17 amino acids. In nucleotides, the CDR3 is TGCGCCAGCAGCTTGAGATCCCCGGGACAGGGGGATCATGGCTACACCTTC. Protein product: CASSLRSPGQGDHGYTF.

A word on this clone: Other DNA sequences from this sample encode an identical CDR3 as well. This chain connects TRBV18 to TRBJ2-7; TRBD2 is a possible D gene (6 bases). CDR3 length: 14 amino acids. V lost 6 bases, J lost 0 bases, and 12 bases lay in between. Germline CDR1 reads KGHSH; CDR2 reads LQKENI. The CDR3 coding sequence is TGTGCCAGCTCCCGGGAGAGTAGCTCCTACGAGCAGTACTTC. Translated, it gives CASSRESSSYEQYF.

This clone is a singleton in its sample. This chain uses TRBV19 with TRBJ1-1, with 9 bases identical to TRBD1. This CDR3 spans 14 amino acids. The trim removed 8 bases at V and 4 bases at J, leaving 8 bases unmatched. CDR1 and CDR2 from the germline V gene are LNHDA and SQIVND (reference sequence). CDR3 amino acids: CASGPQGAFTEAFF. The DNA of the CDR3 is TGTGCCAGTGGACCACAGGGGGCCTTCACTGAAGCTTTCTTT.

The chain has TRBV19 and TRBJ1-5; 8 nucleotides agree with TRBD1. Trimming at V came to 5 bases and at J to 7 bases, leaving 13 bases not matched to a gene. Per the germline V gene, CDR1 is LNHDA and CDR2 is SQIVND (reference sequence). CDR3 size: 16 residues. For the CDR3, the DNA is TGTGCCAGTAGTGCCAACGGACAGGGAGGACGCCAGCCCCAGCATTTT. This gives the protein CASSANGQGGRQPQHF.

The CDR3 coding sequence is TGTGCCATCAGTCGGACAGGGGCTAACTATGGCTACACCTTC. Encoded protein: CAISRTGANYGYTF. This chain connects TRBV10-3 to TRBJ1-2; 9 bases are shared with TRBD1. The CDR3 runs to 14 residues. The ends lost 5 bases at V and 0 bases at J; junction bases unmatched: 1. Looked up from germline, CDR1 is ENHRY and CDR2 is SYGVKD.

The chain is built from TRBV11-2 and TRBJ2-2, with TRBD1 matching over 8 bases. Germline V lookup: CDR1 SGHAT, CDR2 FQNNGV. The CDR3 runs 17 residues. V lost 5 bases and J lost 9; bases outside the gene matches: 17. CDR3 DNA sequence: TGTGCCAGCAGCCTCCGGCCTGACAGGGGTAGTAGCCGGGAGCTGTTTTTT. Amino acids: CASSLRPDRGSSRELFF.

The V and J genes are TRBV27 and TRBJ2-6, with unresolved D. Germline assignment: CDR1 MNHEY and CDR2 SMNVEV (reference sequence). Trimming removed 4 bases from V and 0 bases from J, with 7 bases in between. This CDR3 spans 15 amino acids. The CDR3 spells CASSWPPSGANVLTF. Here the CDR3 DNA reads TGTGCCAGCAGTTGGCCCCCCTCTGGGGCCAACGTCCTGACTTTC.

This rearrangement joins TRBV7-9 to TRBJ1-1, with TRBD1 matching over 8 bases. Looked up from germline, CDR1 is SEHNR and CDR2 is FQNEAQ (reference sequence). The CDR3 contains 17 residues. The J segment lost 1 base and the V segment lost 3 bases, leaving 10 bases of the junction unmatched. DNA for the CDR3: TGTGCCAGCAGCTTTCCCCGGGGGACAGGTACGAACACTGAAGCTTTCTTT. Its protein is CASSFPRGTGTNTEAFF. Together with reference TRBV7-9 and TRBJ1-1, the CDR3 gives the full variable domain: DTGVSQNPRHKITKRGQNVTFRCDPISEHNRLYWYRQTLGQGPEFLTYFQNEAQLEKSRLLSDRFSAERPKGSFSTLEIQRTEQGDSAMYLCASSFPRGTGTNTEAFFGQGTRLTVV.